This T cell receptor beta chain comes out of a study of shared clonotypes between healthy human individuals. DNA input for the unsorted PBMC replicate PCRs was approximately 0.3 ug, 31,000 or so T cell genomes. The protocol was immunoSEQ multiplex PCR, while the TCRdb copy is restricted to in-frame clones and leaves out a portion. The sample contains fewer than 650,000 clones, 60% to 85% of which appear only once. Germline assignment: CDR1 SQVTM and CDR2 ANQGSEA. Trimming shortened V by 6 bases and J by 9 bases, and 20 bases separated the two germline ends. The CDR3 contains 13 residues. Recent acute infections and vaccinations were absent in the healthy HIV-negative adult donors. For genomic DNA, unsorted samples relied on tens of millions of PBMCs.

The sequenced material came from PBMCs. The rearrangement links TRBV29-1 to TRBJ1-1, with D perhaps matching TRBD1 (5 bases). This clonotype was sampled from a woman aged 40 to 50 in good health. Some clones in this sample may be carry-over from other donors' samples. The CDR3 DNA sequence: TGCAGCGTCGTCACAGGTTCCACACCGCAAGCTTTCTTT. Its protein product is CSVVTGSTPQAFF.